Listed below are T cell receptor beta chains from one sample, sequenced in a study of OX40 agonist ivuxolimab in advanced cancers. The protocol was immunoSEQ multiplex PCR, while the TCRdb copy is restricted to in-frame clones and leaves out a portion. The sample consists of about 55,000 clones, approximately 84% of them appearing once. The material was CD4+ or CD8+ T cells sorted from blood, obtained in a trial of the OX40 agonist ivuxolimab. The receptor source for this set is an adult with an advanced solid tumor such as melanoma, head and neck, liver or kidney cancer. Both conserved end residues are part of each CDR3. D genes are given only for firm matches. Where a row states a size, it is once, few, many or the class of an expanded clone; other rows omit it.

v_gene	abundance	j_gene	d_gene	CDR3aa	CDR3nt
TRBV7-9	-	TRBJ2-5	TRBD1	CASSLAVTGGETQYF	TGTGCCAGCAGCTTAGCGGTTACAGGGGGGGAGACCCAGTACTTC
TRBV28	once	TRBJ2-7	-	CASSWGGNSYEQYF	TGTGCCAGCAGTTGGGGCGGGAACTCCTACGAGCAGTACTTC
TRBV19	once	TRBJ2-2	-	CASSPWGGLNTGELFF	TGTGCCAGTAGTCCGTGGGGGGGCCTGAACACCGGGGAGCTGTTTTTT
TRBV18	once	TRBJ1-1	-	CASSPYPGTEAFF	TGTGCCAGCTCACCCTACCCAGGGACTGAAGCTTTCTTT
TRBV6-5	-	TRBJ2-5	-	CASRIGPSQETQYF	TGTGCCAGCAGAATAGGACCTTCGCAAGAGACCCAGTACTTC
TRBV7-8	-	TRBJ2-5	TRBD2	CASSSTRLARKETQYF	TGTGCCAGCAGCTCGACAAGACTAGCGAGAAAAGAGACCCAGTACTTC
TRBV7-9	-	TRBJ2-1	-	CASSLGVVDEQFF	TGTGCCAGCAGCTTAGGAGTGGTGGATGAGCAGTTCTTC
TRBV27	-	TRBJ1-5	-	CASSFRDNQPQHF	TGTGCCAGCAGTTTCAGGGACAATCAGCCCCAGCATTTT
TRBV4-1	-	TRBJ1-5	-	CASSQGIGRGNQPQHF	TGCGCCAGCAGCCAAGGGATCGGTCGAGGTAATCAGCCCCAGCATTTT
TRBV28	-	TRBJ2-7	-	CASSWVGEQYF	TGTGCCAGCAGTTGGGTGGGCGAGCAGTACTTC
TRBV12-5	-	TRBJ2-1	TRBD1	CASGLGVGTGLSNEQFF	TGTGCTAGTGGTTTGGGGGTGGGGACAGGGCTGAGCAATGAGCAGTTCTTC
TRBV7-7	-	TRBJ2-3	-	CASSLGAGMGDTQYF	TGTGCTAGCAGCTTAGGGGCAGGGATGGGAGATACGCAGTATTTT
TRBV12-5	-	TRBJ2-1	TRBD2	CASGLVLGGRGRFNEQFF	TGTGCTAGTGGTTTGGTACTCGGCGGGAGGGGGAGATTTAATGAGCAGTTCTTC
TRBV6-5	-	TRBJ1-4	TRBD1	CASTAARTGEKLFF	TGTGCCAGCACCGCGGCCAGGACAGGAGAAAAACTGTTTTTT
TRBV4-1	-	TRBJ2-7	-	CASSIGTAGGPYEQYF	TGCGCCAGCAGCATAGGGACCGCCGGGGGACCCTACGAGCAGTACTTC
TRBV5-6	-	TRBJ1-1	-	CASREEGVGTEAFF	TGTGCCAGCAGAGAGGAAGGGGTTGGGACTGAAGCTTTCTTT
TRBV2	-	TRBJ1-1	-	CASSGSVRTEAFF	TGTGCCAGCAGTGGGTCCGTAAGAACTGAAGCTTTCTTT
TRBV2	once	TRBJ2-3	-	CASSEALRTDTQYF	TGTGCCAGCAGTGAAGCGCTTAGGACAGATACGCAGTATTTT
TRBV7-9	once	TRBJ1-1	-	CASSPRGTEAFF	TGTGCCAGCAGCCCCCGGGGGACTGAAGCTTTCTTT
TRBV6-4	few	TRBJ2-6	-	CASSDRGAGANVLTF	TGTGCCAGCAGTGACAGGGGGGCTGGGGCCAACGTCCTGACTTTC
TRBV6-1	-	TRBJ1-2	-	CASSPTGDYGYTF	TGTGCCAGCAGTCCGACAGGAGATTATGGCTACACCTTC
TRBV5-3	-	TRBJ2-2	TRBD1	CARSIDRVDGGELFF	TGTGCCAGAAGCATCGACAGGGTAGACGGCGGGGAGCTGTTTTTT
TRBV2	-	TRBJ2-7	-	CASSDRQVKSYEQYF	TGTGCCAGCAGTGACCGACAGGTGAAATCCTACGAGCAGTACTTC
TRBV6-6	-	TRBJ1-2	-	CASSYSGGALNGYTF	TGTGCCAGCAGTTACTCCGGGGGGGCGCTTAATGGCTACACCTTC
TRBV27	-	TRBJ2-7	-	CASSLIAERSYEQYF	TGTGCCAGCAGTTTAATAGCGGAACGCTCCTACGAGCAGTACTTC
TRBV4-1	few	TRBJ2-3	TRBD2	CASSRDSGRRTTDTQYF	TGCGCCAGCAGCCGAGATAGCGGGAGGAGAACCACAGATACGCAGTATTTT
TRBV5-1	-	TRBJ2-7	TRBD1	CASSVSGTGVSYEQYF	TGCGCCAGCAGCGTCTCCGGGACAGGGGTATCCTACGAGCAGTACTTC
TRBV5-4	few	TRBJ2-2	TRBD2	CASSRGGSSAGELFF	TGTGCCAGCAGCCGGGGCGGGAGCTCGGCCGGGGAGCTGTTTTTT
TRBV27	few	TRBJ2-1	TRBD1	CASSDRGLDNEQFF	TGTGCCAGCAGTGACAGGGGGCTGGACAATGAGCAGTTCTTC
TRBV7-3	-	TRBJ2-7	-	CASSSGTGEYEQYF	TGTGCCAGCAGCTCCGGGACTGGGGAATACGAGCAGTACTTC
TRBV29-1	few	TRBJ1-2	-	CSVEKGQSRGYTF	TGCAGCGTTGAAAAAGGACAATCGCGCGGCTACACCTTC
TRBV7-9	-	TRBJ1-2	-	CASSLEPGAFTNYGYTF	TGTGCCAGCAGCTTAGAACCAGGGGCCTTTACAAACTATGGCTACACCTTC
TRBV15	-	TRBJ2-5	TRBD1	CATSGGQGFRETQYF	TGTGCCACCAGCGGGGGACAGGGCTTCCGAGAGACCCAGTACTTC
TRBV2	-	TRBJ1-2	-	CASSEEGTYGYTF	TGTGCCAGCAGTGAGGAAGGGACCTATGGCTACACCTTC
TRBV6-1	-	TRBJ2-1	TRBD2	CASRSGTSPFNEQFF	TGTGCCAGCAGATCAGGGACTAGCCCATTTAATGAGCAGTTCTTC
TRBV9	-	TRBJ2-2	-	CASSVTRERANTGELFF	TGTGCCAGCAGCGTAACCCGGGAGAGGGCGAACACCGGGGAGCTGTTTTTT
TRBV29-1	-	TRBJ2-5	-	CSGSRTGRGQETQYF	TGCAGCGGGAGTCGAACGGGGAGGGGGCAAGAGACCCAGTACTTC
TRBV4-1	-	TRBJ2-7	TRBD1	CASSQGPGQGGYEQYF	TGCGCCAGCAGCCAAGGGCCCGGACAGGGAGGCTACGAGCAGTACTTC
TRBV5-1	-	TRBJ1-4	TRBD1	CASHGTGQRSNEKLFF	TGCGCCAGCCACGGGACAGGGCAAAGATCTAATGAAAAACTGTTTTTT
TRBV30	-	TRBJ2-5	TRBD2	CAWSAQKGLAGAAQYF	TGTGCCTGGAGTGCCCAGAAGGGACTAGCGGGCGCGGCCCAGTACTTC
TRBV28	-	TRBJ2-1	TRBD2	CASSFGKSGRFYNEQFF	TGTGCCAGCAGTTTTGGAAAAAGCGGGAGGTTCTACAATGAGCAGTTCTTC
TRBV28	-	TRBJ2-6	-	CATKNTAGANVLTF	TGTGCCACCAAAAACACCGCAGGGGCCAACGTCCTGACTTTC
TRBV6-6	-	TRBJ1-6	-	CATTQESSYNSPLHF	TGTGCCACTACACAGGAGAGCTCCTATAATTCACCCCTCCACTTT
TRBV2	-	TRBJ1-2	-	CASSGQNYGYTF	TGTGCCAGCAGTGGACAGAACTATGGCTACACCTTC
TRBV6-1	few	TRBJ1-4	-	CASSEAQGTGRDNEKLFF	TGTGCCAGCAGTGAAGCGCAGGGGACCGGGAGGGATAATGAAAAACTGTTTTTT